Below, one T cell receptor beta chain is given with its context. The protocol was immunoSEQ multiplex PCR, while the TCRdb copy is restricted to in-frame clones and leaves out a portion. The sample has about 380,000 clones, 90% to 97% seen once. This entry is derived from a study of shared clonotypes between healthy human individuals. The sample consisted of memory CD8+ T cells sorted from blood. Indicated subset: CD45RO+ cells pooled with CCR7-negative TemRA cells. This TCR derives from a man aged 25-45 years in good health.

The CDR3 region has the DNA TGTGCCAGCAGTCTTGCTAGCGGGAGGGCCTCCGGGGAGCTGTTTTTT. This gives the protein CASSLASGRASGELFF. The V and J genes are TRBV28 and TRBJ2-2; 12 bases map to TRBD2. This CDR3 is built from 16 residues. Germline CDR1 MDHEN, CDR2 SYDVKM. V shed 5 bases, J shed 6 bases, and the junction held 7 bases outside the gene matches.